The clone carrying this T cell receptor (beta chain) was seen just once. Sequence at one end of the junction differs from germline and may be a read error. The sample belongs to a study of blood T cells in healthy people across ages. Primed by a sample-barcoded 5' primer and a J-beta primer mix, a second PCR proceeded for about 7 to 12 cycles. In TCRdb, the 5' RACE reads were re-called with MiXCR into one record per CDR3 protein. Altogether approximately 810,000 distinct CDR3 sequences are present, roughly 35% being singletons, with the ten largest covering 10% to 15%. The CDR3 runs to 14 residues. Germline lookup yields CDR1 MDHEN and CDR2 SYDVKM.

The chain uses TRBV28 and TRBJ2-5, with no clear D. Sequencing was performed on blood. The receptor comes from a man between 18 and 35 years old in good health. CDR3 nucleotides: TGTGCCAGCAGTTTTAAGGGTTTCCAAGAGGCCCAGTACTTC. Amino acid sequence: CASSFKGFQEAQYF.